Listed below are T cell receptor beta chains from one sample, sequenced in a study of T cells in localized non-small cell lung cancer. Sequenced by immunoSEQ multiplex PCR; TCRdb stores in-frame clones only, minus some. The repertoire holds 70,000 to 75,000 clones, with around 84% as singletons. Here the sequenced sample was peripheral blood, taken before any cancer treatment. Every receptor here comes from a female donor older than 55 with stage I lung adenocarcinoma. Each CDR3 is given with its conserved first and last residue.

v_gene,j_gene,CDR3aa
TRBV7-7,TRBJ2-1,CASSLGPTSGGGNEQFF
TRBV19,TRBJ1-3,CASTRDSGNTIYF
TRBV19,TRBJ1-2,CASSIGGRVLNYGYTF
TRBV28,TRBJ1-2,CASIPLEGIYGYTF
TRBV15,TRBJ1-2,CATSRDDEAFDYGYTF
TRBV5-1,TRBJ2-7,CASSHGQRTGSQYF
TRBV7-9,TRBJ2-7,CASSTHQGSYEQYF
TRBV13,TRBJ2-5,CASSELTSGGKETQYF
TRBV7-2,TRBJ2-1,CASRHTSGSFGEQFF
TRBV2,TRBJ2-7,CASALHYEQYF
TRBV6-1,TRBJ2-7,CASSEDGTGPYEQYF
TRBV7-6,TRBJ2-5,CASSFNRGTQYF
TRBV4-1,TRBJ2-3,CASSHPRTGSTDTQYF
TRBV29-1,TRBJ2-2,CSGKRGRVNTGELFF
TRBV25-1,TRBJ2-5,CATQFGETQYF
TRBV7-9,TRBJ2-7,CASSSYQGASREQYF
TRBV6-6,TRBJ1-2,CASARDKGDPKVGYTF
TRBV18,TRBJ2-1,CASSPGWGADEQFF
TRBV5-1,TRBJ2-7,CASSGTTGGYEQYF
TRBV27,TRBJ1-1,CASSPSTGVRGNTEAFF
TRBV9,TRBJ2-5,CASSVGTAYQETQYF
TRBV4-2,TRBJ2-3,CASSRTSGRASTDTQYF
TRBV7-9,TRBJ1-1,CASSLFGGGAVNTEAFF
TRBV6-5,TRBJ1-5,CASSQDSNQPQHF
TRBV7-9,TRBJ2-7,CASSFTLYEQYF
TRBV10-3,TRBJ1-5,CAISTGTGVDQPQHF
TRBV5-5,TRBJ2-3,CASSDGTSSSDTQYF
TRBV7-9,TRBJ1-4,CASSLDREAKLFF
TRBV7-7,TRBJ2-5,CASSSTANQETQYF
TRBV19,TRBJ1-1,CASSWRGYTEAFF
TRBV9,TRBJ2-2,CASSVEPANTGELFF
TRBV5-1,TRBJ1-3,CASSLGTTAGNTIYF